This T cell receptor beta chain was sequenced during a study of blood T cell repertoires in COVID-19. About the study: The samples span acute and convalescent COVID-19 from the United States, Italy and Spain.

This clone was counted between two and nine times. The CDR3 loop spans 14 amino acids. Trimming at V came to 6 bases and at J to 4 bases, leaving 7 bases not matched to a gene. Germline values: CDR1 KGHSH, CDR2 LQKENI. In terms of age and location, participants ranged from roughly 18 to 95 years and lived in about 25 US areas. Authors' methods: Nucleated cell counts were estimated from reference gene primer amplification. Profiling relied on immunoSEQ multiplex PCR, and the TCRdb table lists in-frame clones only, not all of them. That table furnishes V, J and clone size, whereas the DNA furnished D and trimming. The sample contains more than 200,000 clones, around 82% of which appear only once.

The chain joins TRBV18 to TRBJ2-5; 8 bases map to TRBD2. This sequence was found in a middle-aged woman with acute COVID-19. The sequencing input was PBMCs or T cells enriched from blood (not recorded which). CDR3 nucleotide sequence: TGTGCCAGCTCCCCCGGGGGGGCGATAGAGACCCAGTACTTC. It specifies CASSPGGAIETQYF.